The clone carrying this TCR beta chain has a handful of counts. What it binds is not known. This sample is part of a study of response to subunit inactivated influenza vaccine. The CDR3 spans 12 residues. Losses at the gene ends were 8 bases for V and 7 bases for J; bases not matched to a gene: 4. The germline V gene encodes CDR1 ENHRY and CDR2 SYGVKD. TCRdb recomputed calls from the RT-PCR reads with MiXCR, one row per CDR3 protein. The table lists about 480,000 distinct CDR3 sequences, over 10% of them singletons, with roughly 13% in the top ten. Points from the study as a whole: Authors suggested few new T cells are recruited by each seasonal influenza vaccination.

The V call is TRBV10-3, the J call TRBJ2-4; 8 positions match TRBD1. Specimen: PBMCs from blood, collected roughly 45 days after vaccination. This sequence originates from a man aged 45-60 years who received an inactivated influenza vaccine. The chain's CDR3 is CAIGQGGNIQYF. The CDR3 nucleotides are TGTGCCATCGGACAGGGTGGTAACATTCAGTACTTC.